The source of this TCR beta chain is a study of cytomegalovirus exposure and HLA in healthy donors. The study's findings and limits: The study dropped some indistinguishable V segments, TRBV6-2 and TRBV6-3 among them. More clonal expansion characterized HLA-associated TCR beta chains than equally common others in a later analysis. 16,951 TCR beta sequences were associated with HLA alleles at 0.05 false discovery rate in a later analysis.

About this clone: The antigen is undetermined.

Amplification used 60 Vbeta primers and 13 Jbeta primers. In the authors' workflow: Unique TCR beta chains totaled some 80 million in a later count, with roughly 11 million of them shared. The method was immunoSEQ multiplex PCR; TCRdb's version includes in-frame clones alone and lacks a portion of them. V, J and clone size were drawn from that table, and D and trimming were deduced from the DNA. The sample table sets out about 200,000 clones. The CDR3 is 15 amino acids. Germline values: CDR1 SGDLS, CDR2 YYNGEE. V shed 1 base and J 2 bases; nucleotides not matched to a gene: 4. The source of this sequence is a girl aged 2 to 9 in good health and CMV-seropositive. The sequenced sample consisted of PBMCs. The chain couples TRBV9 to TRBJ2-3; 7 bases agree with TRBD2. The CDR3 nucleotides read TGTGCCAGCAGCGTAAGCGGGAACCCCACAGATACGCAGTATTTT. It yields the protein CASSVSGNPTDTQYF. Full variable domain (outside the CDR3, taken from reference TRBV9 and TRBJ2-3): DSGVTQTPKHLITATGQRVTLRCSPRSGDLSVYWYQQSLDQGLQFLIQYYNGEERAKGNILERFSAQQFPDLHSELNLSSLELGDSALYFCASSVSGNPTDTQYFGPGTRLTVL.